These 10 T cell receptor beta chains share one sample of origin, sequenced in a study of blood T cell repertoires in COVID-19. Sequenced by immunoSEQ multiplex PCR; TCRdb stores in-frame clones only, minus some. There are roughly 200,000 clones in the sample; more than 70% occur only once, and 8.5% to 10% lies in the top ten. Sample: peripheral blood. These receptor sequences come from a man in his forties with active or convalescent COVID-19.

The chain recombines TRBV7-9 with TRBJ1-1; TRBD1 matches at 9 bases. V shed 5 bases and J 4 bases; nucleotides not matched to a gene: 5. The CDR3 totals 14 residues. Germline CDR1 is SEHNR and CDR2 is FQNEAQ (reference sequence). The CDR3 sequence: CASSPTGGSTEAFF. CDR3 DNA sequence: TGTGCCAGCAGCCCGACAGGGGGGAGCACTGAAGCTTTCTTT.

V and J are TRBV2 and TRBJ1-2, with D tentatively TRBD1 (5 bases). Germline CDR1 SNHLY, CDR2 FYNNEI. V was pared by 1 base and J by 5 bases, with 11 bases between. The CDR3 contains 14 residues. For the CDR3, the DNA is TGTGCCAGCAGTGAAGACCCTCGGGGGTATGGCTACACCTTC. Its translation is CASSEDPRGYGYTF.

The V call is TRBV4-1, the J call TRBJ2-5; TRBD1 matches at 8 bases. V lost 4 bases and J lost 1; bases outside the gene matches: 5. This CDR3 region has 15 residues. Germline V CDR1 and CDR2: MGHRA, YSYEKL. The CDR3: CASSLGTGGQETQYF. Here the CDR3 DNA reads TGCGCCAGCAGCCTCGGAACAGGGGGCCAAGAGACCCAGTACTTC.

In its sample, this clone was seen a few times. The chain employs TRBV19 and TRBJ1-4; no clear D gene. CDR1 LNHDA and CDR2 SQIVND come from the germline V gene (reference sequence). V was cut by 3 bases and J by 6 bases, with 14 bases left in between. CDR3 length equals 15 residues. The CDR3 sequence is CASSISVTSDEKLFF. In DNA form, the CDR3 reads TGTGCCAGTAGTATTTCGGTTACCTCGGATGAAAAACTGTTTTTT.

The chain combines TRBV6-5 with TRBJ1-2; 7 nucleotides agree with TRBD1. Germline loops: CDR1 MNHEY, CDR2 SVGAGI. CDR3 length: 15 residues. The J segment lost 2 bases and the V segment lost 7 bases, leaving 10 bases of the junction unmatched. As DNA, the CDR3 is TGTGCCAGCATTCGAACAGGGGAGTGGAACTATGGCTACACCTTC. It codes for CASIRTGEWNYGYTF.

The V and J genes are TRBV30 and TRBJ1-2; the D is unclear. The V gene's germline CDR1 is GTSNPN and CDR2 SVGIG (reference sequence). The V gene lost 2 bases and the J gene lost 6 bases, with 10 bases spanning the gap. The CDR3 totals 12 residues. The DNA for the CDR3 is TGTGCCTGGAGTCTCACAGATAATGGCTACACCTTC. This codes for CAWSLTDNGYTF.

The chain uses TRBV5-1 and TRBJ2-7; a possible D gene is TRBD2 (5 bases). The V end was cut by 0 bases, the J end by 4 bases, with 14 bases between. CDR3 length equals 15 residues. The germline gives CDR1 SGHRS, CDR2 YFSETQ. CDR3 in amino acids: CASSLVGERLYEQYF. For the CDR3, the DNA is TGCGCCAGCAGCTTGGTCGGGGAACGACTTTACGAGCAGTACTTC.

The rearrangement links TRBV6-5 to TRBJ2-7, with D tentatively TRBD1 (6 bases). This CDR3 is built from 16 residues. CDR1 and CDR2 from the germline V gene are MNHEY and SVGAGI. V gave up 0 bases and J gave up 1 base, with 13 bases separating them. This CDR3 is CASSYSTGYHSYEQYF. For the CDR3, the DNA is TGTGCCAGCAGTTACTCGACAGGTTACCATTCCTACGAGCAGTACTTC.

The V call is TRBV12-3 or TRBV12-4, the J call TRBJ2-4; D remains ambiguous. The CDR3 has 13 residues. V shed 6 bases and J shed 0 bases, with 6 bases lying between them. For the CDR3, the DNA is TGTGCCAGCAGCGACTTAGCCAAAAACATTCAGTACTTC. This translates into CASSDLAKNIQYF.

V is TRBV7-3 and J is TRBJ2-7; TRBD1 is a possible D gene (6 bases). The germline V gene encodes CDR1 SGHTA and CDR2 FQGTGA. This CDR3 is built from 15 residues. Trimming pared 5 bases from V and 3 bases from J, leaving 17 bases between. CDR3 nucleotide sequence: TGTGCCAGCAGCACCCTAACCGGGACACACTACGAGCAGTACTTC. Its protein product is CASSTLTGTHYEQYF.